Shown below are 29 T cell receptor beta chains from a single sample sequenced in a study of blood T cell repertoires in COVID-19. Some clones are missing from TCRdb's copy, which holds only in-frame ones; the method was immunoSEQ multiplex PCR. Among over 130,000 clones listed, 75% to 85% were seen once. Sequencing was done on a sample of peripheral blood. The receptors were sampled from a woman at least 80 years old with acute or convalescent COVID-19.

This clone was seen once. The gene calls are TRBV7-2 and TRBJ1-5; TRBD1 aligns across 7 bases. The CDR3 extends over 21 amino acids. Germline V lookup: CDR1 SGHTA, CDR2 FQGNSA. Unmatched junction bases numbered 21, after V lost 0 bases and J lost 4 bases. The CDR3 DNA reads TGTGCCAGCAGCTTAGCCGTTGGTCGAGCTGTCGACAGGGCTGGGAATCAGCCCCAGCATTTT. This sequence encodes CASSLAVGRAVDRAGNQPQHF.

This clone is a singleton in its sample. The chain combines TRBV6-5 with TRBJ1-1; TRBD1 aligns across 11 bases. The V gene end was trimmed by 5 bases and the J gene end by 5 bases; junction bases not matched to a gene: 7. This CDR3 is built from 15 residues. Germline CDR1 and CDR2: MNHEY and SVGAGI. The CDR3 DNA sequence: TGTGCCAGCAGTCGGACAGGGGGCGCGAGGACTGAAGCTTTCTTT. Translating gives CASSRTGGARTEAFF.

The V gene is TRBV11-2, the J gene TRBJ2-7, with 9 bases fitting TRBD1. The CDR3 extends over 14 amino acids. J lost 2 bases, V lost 5 bases, and 4 bases had no gene match. Germline loops: CDR1 SGHAT, CDR2 FQNNGV. CDR3 sequence (DNA): TGTGCCAGCAGCCCAGACAGGGGGGCCTACGAGCAGTACTTC. Amino acids: CASSPDRGAYEQYF.

The chain links TRBV27 to TRBJ1-6; D is ambiguous. Trimming stripped 1 base from V and 6 bases from J, with 10 bases between. The germline CDR1 and CDR2 sequences are MNHEY and SMNVEV (reference sequence). The CDR3 extends over 15 amino acids. The CDR3 DNA reads TGTGCCAGCAGTTTATACGCGGGCAGTAATTCACCCCTCCACTTT. This gives the protein CASSLYAGSNSPLHF.

The chain joins TRBV5-5 to TRBJ2-1; a weak D match, TRBD2 (6 bases). The CDR3 is 18 residues long. V was trimmed by 4 bases and J by 4 bases, leaving 24 bases between them. Per the germline V gene, CDR1 is SGHKS and CDR2 is YYEKEE (reference sequence). The CDR3 bases are TGTGCCAGCAGCCAAGAGGTTGCTAAGCGGGCCCCATACAATGAGCAGTTCTTC. Translation gives CASSQEVAKRAPYNEQFF.

The chain combines TRBV5-4 with TRBJ1-2, with 8 bases matching TRBD1. V trimming: 1 base; J trimming: 6 bases; junction bases outside the gene matches: 8. CDR3 length: 15 residues. Germline V gives CDR1 SGHNT, CDR2 YYREEE (reference sequence). DNA for the CDR3: TGTGCCAGCAGCTTGTGGCAGGGGGCCTCTCATGGCTACACCTTC. Protein product: CASSLWQGASHGYTF.

In this sample, this clone turned up a few times. V gene TRBV28 combines with J gene TRBJ2-3; 7 positions agree with TRBD2. This CDR3 contains 18 residues. Germline-derived CDR1 and CDR2 are MDHEN and SYDVKM. V was pared by 3 bases and J by 2 bases, with 14 bases of the junction left unmatched. The DNA of the CDR3 is TGTGCCAGCAGTTTGGGCTTGGGTAGGGACTACTTCACAGATACGCAGTATTTT. The encoded protein is CASSLGLGRDYFTDTQYF.

J is TRBJ2-7 and V is TRBV7-2, with D possibly matching TRBD2 (7 bases). V was pared by 0 bases and J by 2 bases, with 8 bases between. This CDR3 spans 14 amino acids. Germline lookup yields CDR1 SGHTA and CDR2 FQGNSA. The CDR3 nucleotides are TGTGCCAGCAGCTTAGCCGGGGGGCCCTACGAGCAGTACTTC. Its translation is CASSLAGGPYEQYF.

The rearrangement uses TRBV19 and TRBJ1-5; 11 bases are a match to TRBD1. The CDR3 is 17 residues long. Losses at the gene ends were 0 bases for V and 7 bases for J; bases not matched to a gene: 8. Germline CDR1 and CDR2: LNHDA and SQIVND (reference sequence). The CDR3 nucleotides read TGTGCCAGTAGTATAGAAGGGACAGGGGGGCCAAAACAGCCCCAGCATTTT. It is translated as CASSIEGTGGPKQPQHF. Complete variable domain (other parts from reference TRBV19 and TRBJ1-5): DGGITQSPKYLFRKEGQNVTLSCEQNLNHDAMYWYRQDPGQGLRLIYYSQIVNDFQKGDIAEGYSVSREKKESFPLTVTSAQKNPTAFYLCASSIEGTGGPKQPQHFGDGTRLSIL.

This clone was seen once. This sequence joins TRBV18 and TRBJ1-1; no clear D gene. Germline CDR1 reads KGHSH; CDR2 reads LQKENI. V lost 5 bases to trimming and J lost 2 bases, with 12 bases between them. The CDR3 is made up of 14 amino acids. The CDR3 here is CASSNAPYNTEAFF. CDR3 nucleotides: TGTGCCAGCTCAAACGCGCCCTATAACACTGAAGCTTTCTTT.

As concerns this clone: Other DNA sequences in the same sample also yield this CDR3. The rearrangement links TRBV7-2 to TRBJ2-5, with 11 bases matching TRBD2. This CDR3 region has 15 residues. Germline CDR1 and CDR2: SGHTA and FQGNSA. V lost 3 bases, J lost 5 bases, and 5 bases stayed unmatched. DNA of the CDR3: TGTGCCAGCAGCTTTAGCGGGGGGGCCGGTGAGACCCAGTACTTC. Translating it yields CASSFSGGAGETQYF.

The V and J genes are TRBV6-1 and TRBJ2-5; the match to TRBD1 covers 7 bases. With V trimmed by 4 bases and J by 1 base, 12 bases remained unmatched. The length of the CDR3 is 17 residues. The V gene's germline CDR1 is MNHNS and CDR2 SASEGT. CDR3 residues: CASSAYSGQVGQETQYF. The CDR3 nucleotides read TGTGCCAGCAGTGCGTACTCCGGACAGGTGGGCCAAGAGACCCAGTACTTC.

The chain recombines TRBV19 with TRBJ1-1, with 9 bases identical to TRBD1. Germline V CDR1 and CDR2: LNHDA, SQIVND (reference sequence). V lost 3 bases and J lost 0; bases outside the gene matches: 14. The CDR3 is 19 amino acids. This CDR3 is CASSITGGVFSHMNTEAFF. Written as DNA, the CDR3 is TGTGCCAGTAGTATCACAGGGGGCGTTTTTAGCCACATGAACACTGAAGCTTTCTTT. Together with reference TRBV19 and TRBJ1-1, the CDR3 gives the full variable domain: DGGITQSPKYLFRKEGQNVTLSCEQNLNHDAMYWYRQDPGQGLRLIYYSQIVNDFQKGDIAEGYSVSREKKESFPLTVTSAQKNPTAFYLCASSITGGVFSHMNTEAFFGQGTRLTVV.

The CDR3 is CASSESGRAYEQYF. Written as DNA, the CDR3 is TGCGCCAGCAGTGAAAGCGGGAGGGCCTACGAGCAGTACTTC. J is TRBJ2-7 and V is TRBV10-1; 10 bases fit TRBD2. This CDR3 has 14 amino acids. V lost 3 bases and J lost 2; bases outside the gene matches: 1. Germline assignment: CDR1 WNHNN and CDR2 SYGVQD (reference sequence).

The chain joins TRBV19 to TRBJ2-1, with D possibly TRBD1 on 5 matching bases. V was trimmed by 3 bases and J by 2 bases, leaving 26 bases between them. The CDR3 is made up of 20 amino acids. Germline V gene data show CDR1 as LNHDA and CDR2 as SQIVND (reference sequence). The CDR3 DNA is TGTGCCAGTAGTATTTTTTACCTTCCAGCTACAGGCGCCACCTACAATGAGCAGTTCTTC. Its protein product is CASSIFYLPATGATYNEQFF.

V and J are TRBV5-1 and TRBJ1-3; no firm D call. CDR3 length: 15 residues. V lost 0 bases to trimming and J lost 1 base, with 8 bases between them. Germline assignment: CDR1 SGHRS and CDR2 YFSETQ. The CDR3 region is CASSLVGLSGNTIYF. The CDR3, as DNA: TGCGCCAGCAGCTTGGTAGGACTATCTGGAAACACCATATATTTT. Full variable domain (outside the CDR3, taken from reference TRBV5-1 and TRBJ1-3): KAGVTQTPRYLIKTRGQQVTLSCSPISGHRSVSWYQQTPGQGLQFLFEYFSETQRNKGNFPGRFSGRQFSNSRSEMNVSTLELGDSALYLCASSLVGLSGNTIYFGEGSWLTVV.

This clone occurred a few times. The gene calls are TRBV25-1 and TRBJ2-1, with a possible D match to TRBD2 (6 bases). V gave up 5 bases and J gave up 0 bases, with 17 bases separating them. The CDR3 consists of 17 residues. Germline loops: CDR1 MGHDK, CDR2 SYGVNS. The CDR3 spells CASSPPGHGSSYNEQFF. The CDR3 DNA follows: TGTGCCAGCAGTCCGCCAGGGCACGGGAGCTCCTACAATGAGCAGTTCTTC.

Details on this clone: Different DNA sequences within this sample yield the same CDR3. The genes are TRBV5-1 and TRBJ1-4, with 7 bases aligning to TRBD1. With V trimmed by 4 bases and J by 7 bases, 7 bases remained unmatched. There are 14 residues in the CDR3. Germline-derived CDR1 and CDR2 are SGHRS and YFSETQ. CDR3 sequence reads: CASSDRQGGEKLFF. As DNA, the CDR3 is TGCGCCAGCAGCGATCGACAGGGTGGTGAAAAACTGTTTTTT.

V and J are TRBV6-5 and TRBJ1-2; no firm D call. V shed 7 bases and J shed 2 bases, with 11 bases lying between them. The length of the CDR3 is 13 residues. Germline V lookup: CDR1 MNHEY, CDR2 SVGAGI. The CDR3 spells CASTAGLNYGYTF. The DNA of the CDR3 is TGTGCCAGCACCGCAGGTTTGAACTATGGCTACACCTTC.

This rearrangement joins TRBV6-5 to TRBJ2-3, with 10 bases matching TRBD2. Germline CDR1 and CDR2: MNHEY and SVGAGI. Trimming took 5 bases from V and 3 from J; bases not matched to a gene: 5. The CDR3 covers 15 residues. The CDR3: CASSPSGGWTDTQYF. CDR3 nucleotide sequence: TGTGCCAGCAGTCCTAGCGGGGGATGGACAGATACGCAGTATTTT.

This clone was detected a few times. At one boundary the junction diverges from the germline segment, which might be a read error. This chain joins TRBV28 and TRBJ2-7, with D perhaps TRBD1 (6 bases). Germline CDR1 reads MDHEN; CDR2 reads SYDVKM. The CDR3 is 12 amino acids. The CDR3 DNA reads as TGTGCCAGCAGTTTGCGAGCCGGGACAAAGAACTTC. This sequence encodes CASSLRAGTKNF.

The chain links TRBV18 to TRBJ1-6; 9 nucleotides agree with TRBD1. CDR3 size: 17 residues. J was trimmed by 10 bases and V by 4 bases; bases with no gene match: 14. CDR1 KGHSH and CDR2 LQKENI come from the germline V gene. The CDR3 sequence is CASSRTIPGQGTSPLHF. For the CDR3, the DNA is TGTGCCAGCTCACGCACGATACCGGGACAGGGAACCTCACCCCTCCACTTT.

This chain connects TRBV10-1 to TRBJ2-5, with D uncertain. This CDR3 contains 12 residues. The V and J ends lost 0 bases and 5 bases respectively, with 4 bases between them. Germline CDR1 and CDR2: WNHNN and SYGVQD (reference sequence). The CDR3 DNA is TGCGCCAGCAGTGAGTCTCGGGAGACCCAGTACTTC. It translates to CASSESRETQYF.

V is TRBV5-1 and J is TRBJ2-7, with 8 nucleotides matching TRBD1. The CDR3 sequence is 15 residues long. CDR1 and CDR2 (germline): SGHRS, YFSETQ. The V segment lost 0 bases and the J segment 8 bases; nucleotides outside the gene matches: 10. CDR3 nucleotide sequence: TGCGCCAGCAGCTTGGTCGCCCAGGGGGCGCGGAAGCAGTACTTC. It yields the protein CASSLVAQGARKQYF.

J is TRBJ2-3 and V is TRBV19; 9 bases match TRBD2. Germline V gene data show CDR1 as LNHDA and CDR2 as SQIVND (reference sequence). The CDR3 sequence is 14 residues long. V gave up 5 bases and J gave up 4 bases; unmatched junction bases: 4. The DNA for the CDR3 is TGTGCCAGTAGTGCCTCTAGCGGGGCAGATACGCAGTATTTT. The encoded protein is CASSASSGADTQYF.

CDR3 sequence reads: CASSTNPRVSSYNEQFF. The CDR3 nucleotides read TGTGCCAGCAGCACCAATCCCAGGGTGAGCTCCTACAATGAGCAGTTCTTC. The J gene is TRBJ2-1, the V gene TRBV9; the D gene is possibly TRBD1 (5 bases). Looked up from germline, CDR1 is SGDLS and CDR2 is YYNGEE. This CDR3 has 17 residues. Between the trimmed V and J ends, which lost 4 bases and 0 bases, there was a span of 17 bases.

This clone was picked up one time. The rearrangement uses TRBV12-1 and TRBJ2-1; TRBD2, the table's D call, lacks a check against the DNA. TRBV12-1 is termed a pseudogene. The CDR3 contains 19 residues. The CDR3 loop reads CASSPGLAGVKGIYNEQFF. In DNA, the CDR3 is TGTGCCAGCAGCCCGGGACTAGCGGGAGTAAAGGGGATCTACAATGAGCAGTTCTTC.

As DNA, the CDR3 is TGTGCCAGCAGTTTTGGGCGGGTATCCATGAACGAGCAGTACTTC. Amino acid sequence: CASSFGRVSMNEQYF. V and J are TRBV27 and TRBJ2-7; tentative D call: TRBD2 (5 bases). CDR3 length: 15 residues. The ends were cut back, 3 bases at V and 5 bases at J, with 17 bases in the middle. CDR1 is MNHEY and CDR2 is SMNVEV in the germline V gene (reference sequence).

This clone was seen only a few times. The rearrangement links TRBV3-1 (or the pseudogene TRBV3-2) to TRBJ1-2, with TRBD1 identical over 11 bases. The CDR3 consists of 14 residues. V gave up 3 bases and J gave up 8 bases; unmatched junction bases: 5. The germline V gene encodes CDR1 LGHDT and CDR2 YNNKEL (reference sequence). CDR3 sequence (DNA): TGTGCCAGCAGCCAGGGGACAGGGGGTCTCGGCTACACCTTC. It is translated as CASSQGTGGLGYTF.